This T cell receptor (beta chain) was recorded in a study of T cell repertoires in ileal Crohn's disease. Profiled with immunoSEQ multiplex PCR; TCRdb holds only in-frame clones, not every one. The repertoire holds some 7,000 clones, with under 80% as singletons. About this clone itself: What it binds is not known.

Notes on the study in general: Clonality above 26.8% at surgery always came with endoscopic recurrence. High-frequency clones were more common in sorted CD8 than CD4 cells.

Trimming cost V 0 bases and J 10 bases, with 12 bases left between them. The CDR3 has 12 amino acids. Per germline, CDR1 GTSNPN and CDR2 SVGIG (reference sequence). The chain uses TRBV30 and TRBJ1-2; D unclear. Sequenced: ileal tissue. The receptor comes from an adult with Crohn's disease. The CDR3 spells CAWSVHEAFYTF. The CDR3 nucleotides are TGTGCCTGGAGTGTACACGAGGCCTTCTACACCTTC.